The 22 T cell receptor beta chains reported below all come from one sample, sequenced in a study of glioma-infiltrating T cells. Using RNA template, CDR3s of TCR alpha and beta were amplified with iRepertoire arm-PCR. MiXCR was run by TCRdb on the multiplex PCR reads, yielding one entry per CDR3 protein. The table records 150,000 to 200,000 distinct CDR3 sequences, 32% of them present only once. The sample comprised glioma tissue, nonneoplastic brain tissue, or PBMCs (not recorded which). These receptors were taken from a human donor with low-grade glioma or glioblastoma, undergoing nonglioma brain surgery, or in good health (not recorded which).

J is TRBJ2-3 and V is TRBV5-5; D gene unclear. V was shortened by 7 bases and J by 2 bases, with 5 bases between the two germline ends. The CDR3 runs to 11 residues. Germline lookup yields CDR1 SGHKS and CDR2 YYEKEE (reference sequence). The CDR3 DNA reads TGTGCCAGCCGGTTCACAGATACGCAGTATTTT. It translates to CASRFTDTQYF.

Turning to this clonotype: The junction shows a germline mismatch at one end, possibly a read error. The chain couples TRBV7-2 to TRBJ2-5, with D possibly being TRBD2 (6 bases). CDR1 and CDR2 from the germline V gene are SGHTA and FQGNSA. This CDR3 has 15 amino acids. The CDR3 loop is CATSRVRGSQETQYF. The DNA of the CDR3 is TGTGCCACCAGCAGAGTACGGGGGAGCCAAGAGACCCAGTACTTC.

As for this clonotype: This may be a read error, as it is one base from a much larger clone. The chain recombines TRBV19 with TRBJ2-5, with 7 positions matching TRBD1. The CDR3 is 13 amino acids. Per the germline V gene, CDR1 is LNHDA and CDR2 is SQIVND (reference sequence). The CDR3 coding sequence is TGTGCCAGTAGTACCGACAGGGAAGAGAACCAGTACTTC. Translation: CASSTDREENQYF.

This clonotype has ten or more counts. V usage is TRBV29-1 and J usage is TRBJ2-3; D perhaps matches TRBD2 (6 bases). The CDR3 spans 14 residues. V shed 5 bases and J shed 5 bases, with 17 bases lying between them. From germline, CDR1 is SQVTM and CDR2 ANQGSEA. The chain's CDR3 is CSVKGGPGLDTQYF. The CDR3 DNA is TGCAGCGTTAAAGGAGGGCCAGGTTTAGATACGCAGTATTTT.

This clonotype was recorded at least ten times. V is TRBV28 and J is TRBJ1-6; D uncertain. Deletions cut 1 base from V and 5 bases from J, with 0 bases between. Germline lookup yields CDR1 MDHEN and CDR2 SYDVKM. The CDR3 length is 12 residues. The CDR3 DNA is TGTGCCAGCAGTTTATATAATTCACCCCTCCACTTT. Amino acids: CASSLYNSPLHF.

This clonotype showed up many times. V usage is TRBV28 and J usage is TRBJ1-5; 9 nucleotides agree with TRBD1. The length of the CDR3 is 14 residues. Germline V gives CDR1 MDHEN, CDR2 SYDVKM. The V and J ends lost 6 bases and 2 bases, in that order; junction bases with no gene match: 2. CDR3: CASRRTGGNQPQHF. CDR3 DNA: TGTGCCAGCAGGCGGACAGGGGGCAATCAGCCCCAGCATTTT.

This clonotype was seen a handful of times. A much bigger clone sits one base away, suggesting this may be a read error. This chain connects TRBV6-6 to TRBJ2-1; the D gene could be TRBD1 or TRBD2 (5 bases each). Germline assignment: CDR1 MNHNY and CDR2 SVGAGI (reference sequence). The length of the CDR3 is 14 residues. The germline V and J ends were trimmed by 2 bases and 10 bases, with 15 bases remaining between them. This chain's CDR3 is CASSYRGVAYEQFF. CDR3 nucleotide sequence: TGTGCCAGCAGTTACAGGGGAGTCGCCTACGAGCAGTTCTTC.

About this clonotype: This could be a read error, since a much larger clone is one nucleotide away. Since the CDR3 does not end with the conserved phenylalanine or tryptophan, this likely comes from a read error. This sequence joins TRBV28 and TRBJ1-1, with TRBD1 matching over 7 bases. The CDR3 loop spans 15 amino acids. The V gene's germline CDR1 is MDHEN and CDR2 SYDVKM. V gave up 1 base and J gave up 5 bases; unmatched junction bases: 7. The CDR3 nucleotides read TGTGCCAGCAGTTTATTTCAGGGGGTAGGGACTGAAGCTTTCCTT. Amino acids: CASSLFQGVGTEAFL.

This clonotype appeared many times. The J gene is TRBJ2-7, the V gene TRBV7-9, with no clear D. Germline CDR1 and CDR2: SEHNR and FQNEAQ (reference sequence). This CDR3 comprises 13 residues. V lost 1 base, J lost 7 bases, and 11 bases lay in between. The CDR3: CASSLGSKEEQYF. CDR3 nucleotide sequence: TGTGCCAGCAGCTTAGGTTCCAAGGAGGAGCAGTACTTC. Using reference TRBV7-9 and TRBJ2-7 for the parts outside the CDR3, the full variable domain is DTGVSQNPRHKITKRGQNVTFRCDPISEHNRLYWYRQTLGQGPEFLTYFQNEAQLEKSRLLSDRFSAERPKGSFSTLEIQRTEQGDSAMYLCASSLGSKEEQYFGPGTRLTVT.

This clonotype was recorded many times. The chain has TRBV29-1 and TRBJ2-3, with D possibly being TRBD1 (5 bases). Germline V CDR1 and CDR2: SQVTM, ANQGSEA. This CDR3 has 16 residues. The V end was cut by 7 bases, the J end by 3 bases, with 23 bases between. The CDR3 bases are TGCAGCGCCTTGAAATTTGGGGCCGTCGCGACAGATACGCAGTATTTT. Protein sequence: CSALKFGAVATDTQYF.

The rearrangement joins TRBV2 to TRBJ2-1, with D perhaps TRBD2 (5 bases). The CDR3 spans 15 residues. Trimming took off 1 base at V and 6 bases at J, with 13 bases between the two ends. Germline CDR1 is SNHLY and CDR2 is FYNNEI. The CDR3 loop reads CASSEEPTIPNEQFF. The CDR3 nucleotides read TGTGCCAGCAGTGAAGAGCCGACTATCCCCAATGAGCAGTTCTTC.

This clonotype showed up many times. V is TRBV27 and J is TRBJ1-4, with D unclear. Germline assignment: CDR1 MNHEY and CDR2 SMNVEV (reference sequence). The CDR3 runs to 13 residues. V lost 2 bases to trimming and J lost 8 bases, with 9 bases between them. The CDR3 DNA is TGTGCCAGCAGTTTACGGTTGGGGGAAAAACTGTTTTTT. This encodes CASSLRLGEKLFF.

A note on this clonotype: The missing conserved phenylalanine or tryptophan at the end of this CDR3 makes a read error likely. The CDR3, as DNA: TGTGCCAGCAGTCCACGGGTCAACGGGGGCGAGACCCAGTACTAC. It is translated as CASSPRVNGGETQYY. The chain recombines TRBV6-2 or TRBV6-3 with TRBJ2-5; either TRBD1 or TRBD2 may fit D (6 bases each). V lost 5 bases to trimming and J lost 5 bases, with 18 bases between them. CDR3 size: 15 residues. Germline V gene sequence: CDR1 MNHEY, CDR2 SVGEGT.

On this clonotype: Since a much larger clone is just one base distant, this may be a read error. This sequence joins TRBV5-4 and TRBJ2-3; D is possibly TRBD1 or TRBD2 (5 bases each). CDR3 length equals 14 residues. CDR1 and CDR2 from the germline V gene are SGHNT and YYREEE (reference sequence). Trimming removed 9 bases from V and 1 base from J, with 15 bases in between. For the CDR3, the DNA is TGTGCCACCCGGATGGGGACCGGCACAGATACGCAGTATTTT. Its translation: CATRMGTGTDTQYF.

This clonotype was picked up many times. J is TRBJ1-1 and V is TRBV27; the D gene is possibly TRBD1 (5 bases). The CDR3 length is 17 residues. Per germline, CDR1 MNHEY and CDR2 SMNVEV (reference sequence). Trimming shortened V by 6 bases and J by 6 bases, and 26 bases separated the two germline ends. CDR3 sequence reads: CASRPTRDPFWNPEAFF. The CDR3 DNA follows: TGTGCCAGCAGGCCAACCCGGGACCCTTTTTGGAATCCTGAAGCTTTCTTT.

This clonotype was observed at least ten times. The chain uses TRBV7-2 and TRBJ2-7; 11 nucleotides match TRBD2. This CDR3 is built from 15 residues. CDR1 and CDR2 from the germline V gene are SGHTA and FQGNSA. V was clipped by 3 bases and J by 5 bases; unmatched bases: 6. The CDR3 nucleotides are TGTGCCAGCAGCTTCCCCTTAGCGGGAGGGGACGAGCAGTACTTC. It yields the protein CASSFPLAGGDEQYF.

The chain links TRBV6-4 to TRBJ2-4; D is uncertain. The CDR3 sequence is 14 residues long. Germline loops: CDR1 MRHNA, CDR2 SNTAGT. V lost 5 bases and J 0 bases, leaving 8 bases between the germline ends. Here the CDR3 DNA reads TGTGCCAGCAGTTTAGCATTAGCCAAAAACATTCAGTACTTC. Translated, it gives CASSLALAKNIQYF.

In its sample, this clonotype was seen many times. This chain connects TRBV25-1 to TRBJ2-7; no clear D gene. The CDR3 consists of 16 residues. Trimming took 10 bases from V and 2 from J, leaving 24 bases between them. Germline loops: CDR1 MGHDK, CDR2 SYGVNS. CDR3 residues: CANPPPRRGVPYEQYF. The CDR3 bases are TGTGCCAACCCCCCCCCCCGCCGAGGTGTTCCCTACGAGCAGTACTTC.

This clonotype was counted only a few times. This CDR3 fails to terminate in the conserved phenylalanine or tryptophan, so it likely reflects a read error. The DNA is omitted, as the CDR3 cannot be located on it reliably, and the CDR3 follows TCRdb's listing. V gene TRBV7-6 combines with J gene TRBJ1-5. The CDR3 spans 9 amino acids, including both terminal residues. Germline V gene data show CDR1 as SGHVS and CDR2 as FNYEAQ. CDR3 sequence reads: CASSSPGRC.

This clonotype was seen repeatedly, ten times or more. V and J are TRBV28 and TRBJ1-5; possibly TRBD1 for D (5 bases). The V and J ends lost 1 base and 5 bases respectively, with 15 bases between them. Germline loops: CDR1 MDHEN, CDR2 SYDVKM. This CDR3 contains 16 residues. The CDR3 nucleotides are TGTGCCAGCAGTTTATTCGGTCAGGGAATGGATCAGCCCCAGCATTTT. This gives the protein CASSLFGQGMDQPQHF.

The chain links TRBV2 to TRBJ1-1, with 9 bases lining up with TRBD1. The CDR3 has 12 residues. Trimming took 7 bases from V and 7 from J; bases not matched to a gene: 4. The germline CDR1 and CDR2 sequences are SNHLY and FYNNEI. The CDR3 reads CASMGQGHEAFF. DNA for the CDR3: TGTGCCAGCATGGGACAGGGCCATGAAGCTTTCTTT.

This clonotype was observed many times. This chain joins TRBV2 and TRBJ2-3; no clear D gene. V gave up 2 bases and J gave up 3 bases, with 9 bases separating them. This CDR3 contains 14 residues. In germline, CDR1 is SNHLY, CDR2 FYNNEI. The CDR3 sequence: CASSEFVGTDTQYF. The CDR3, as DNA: TGTGCCAGCAGTGAATTTGTGGGGACAGATACGCAGTATTTT.